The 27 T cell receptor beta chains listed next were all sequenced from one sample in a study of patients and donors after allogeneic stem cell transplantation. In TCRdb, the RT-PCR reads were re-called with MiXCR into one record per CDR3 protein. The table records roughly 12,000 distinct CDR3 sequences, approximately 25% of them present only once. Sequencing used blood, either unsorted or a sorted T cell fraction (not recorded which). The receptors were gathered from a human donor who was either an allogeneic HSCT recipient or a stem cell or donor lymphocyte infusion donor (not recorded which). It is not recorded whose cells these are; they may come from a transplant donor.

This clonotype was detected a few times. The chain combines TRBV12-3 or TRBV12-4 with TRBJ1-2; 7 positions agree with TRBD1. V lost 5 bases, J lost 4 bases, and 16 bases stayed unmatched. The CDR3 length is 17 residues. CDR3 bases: TGTGCCAGCAGTCCACTCCAGGACAGGTGGTCGGGCTATGGCTACACCTTC. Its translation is CASSPLQDRWSGYGYTF.

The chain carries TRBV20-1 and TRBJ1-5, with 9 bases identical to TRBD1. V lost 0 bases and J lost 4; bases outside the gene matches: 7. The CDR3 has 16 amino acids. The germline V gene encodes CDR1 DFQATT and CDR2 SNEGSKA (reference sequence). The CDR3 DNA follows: TGCAGTGCTAGAGAGATGGGACAGGGTTGGAATCAGCCCCAGCATTTT. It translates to CSAREMGQGWNQPQHF.

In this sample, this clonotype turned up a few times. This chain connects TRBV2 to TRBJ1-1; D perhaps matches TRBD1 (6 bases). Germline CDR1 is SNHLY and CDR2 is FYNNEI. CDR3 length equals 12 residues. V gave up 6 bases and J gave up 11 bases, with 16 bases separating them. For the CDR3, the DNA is TGTGCCAGCAGGGAGACAGGATTGGGGGCTTTCTTT. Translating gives CASRETGLGAFF.

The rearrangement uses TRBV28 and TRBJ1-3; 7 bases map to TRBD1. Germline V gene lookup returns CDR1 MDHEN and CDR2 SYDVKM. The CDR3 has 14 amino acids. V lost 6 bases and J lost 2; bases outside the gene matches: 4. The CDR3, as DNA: TGTGCCAGCAGAGTCACAGGGGCTGGAAACACCATATATTTT. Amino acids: CASRVTGAGNTIYF.

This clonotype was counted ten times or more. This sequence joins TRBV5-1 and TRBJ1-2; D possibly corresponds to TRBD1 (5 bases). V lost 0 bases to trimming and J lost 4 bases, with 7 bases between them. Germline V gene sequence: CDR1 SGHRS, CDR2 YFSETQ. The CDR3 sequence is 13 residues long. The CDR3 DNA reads TGCGCCAGCAGCTTGGACAGGATCTATGGCTACACCTTC. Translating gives CASSLDRIYGYTF.

The CDR3 reads CASSPRTGPRSNSPLHF. CDR3 bases: TGTGCCAGCAGCCCTCGAACCGGGCCCAGAAGTAATTCACCCCTCCACTTT. The rearrangement joins TRBV7-2 to TRBJ1-6; no definite D call. This CDR3 spans 17 amino acids. Germline V CDR1 and CDR2: SGHTA, FQGNSA. Deletions cut 5 bases from V and 6 bases from J, with 20 bases between.

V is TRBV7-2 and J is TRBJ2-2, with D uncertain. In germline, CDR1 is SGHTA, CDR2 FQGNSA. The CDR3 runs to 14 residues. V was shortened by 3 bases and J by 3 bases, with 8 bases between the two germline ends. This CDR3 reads CASSFAIDTGELFF. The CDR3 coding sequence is TGTGCCAGCAGCTTTGCCATAGACACCGGGGAGCTGTTTTTT.

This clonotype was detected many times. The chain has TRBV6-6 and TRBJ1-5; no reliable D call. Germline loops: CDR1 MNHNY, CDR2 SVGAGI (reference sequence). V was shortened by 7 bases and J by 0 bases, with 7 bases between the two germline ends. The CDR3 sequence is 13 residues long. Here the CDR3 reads CASTDPSNQPQHF. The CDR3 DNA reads TGTGCCAGCACGGACCCTAGCAATCAGCCCCAGCATTTT.

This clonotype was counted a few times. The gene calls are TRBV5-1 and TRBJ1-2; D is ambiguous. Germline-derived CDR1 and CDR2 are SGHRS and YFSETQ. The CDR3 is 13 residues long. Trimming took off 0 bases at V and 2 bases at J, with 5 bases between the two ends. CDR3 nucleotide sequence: TGCGCCAGCAGCTTGGACGGAAACTATGGCTACACCTTC. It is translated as CASSLDGNYGYTF.

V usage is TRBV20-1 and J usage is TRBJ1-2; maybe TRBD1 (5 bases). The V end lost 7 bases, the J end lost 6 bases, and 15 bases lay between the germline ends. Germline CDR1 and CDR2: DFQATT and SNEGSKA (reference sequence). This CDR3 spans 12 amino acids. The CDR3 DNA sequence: TGCAGTGGCGAGGGGCCTTGGGATGGCTACACCTTC. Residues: CSGEGPWDGYTF.

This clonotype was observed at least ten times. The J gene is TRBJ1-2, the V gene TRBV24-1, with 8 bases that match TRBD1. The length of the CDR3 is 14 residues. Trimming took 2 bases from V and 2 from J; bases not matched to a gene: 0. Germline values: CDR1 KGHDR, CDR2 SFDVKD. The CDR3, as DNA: TGTGCCACCAGTGATTCAGGGGGCAACTATGGCTACACCTTC. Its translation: CATSDSGGNYGYTF.

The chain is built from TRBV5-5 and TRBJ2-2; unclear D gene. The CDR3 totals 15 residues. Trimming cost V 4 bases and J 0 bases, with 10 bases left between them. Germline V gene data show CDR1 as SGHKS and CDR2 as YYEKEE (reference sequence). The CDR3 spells CASSPAYANTGELFF. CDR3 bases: TGTGCCAGCAGCCCCGCCTACGCGAACACCGGGGAGCTGTTTTTT.

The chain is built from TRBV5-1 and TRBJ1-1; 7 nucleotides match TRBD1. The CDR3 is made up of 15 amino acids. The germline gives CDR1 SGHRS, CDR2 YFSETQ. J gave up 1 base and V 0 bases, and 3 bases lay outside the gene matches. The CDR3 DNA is TGCGCCAGCAGCTTGGACAGGGGAGGGAACACTGAAGCTTTCTTT. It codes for CASSLDRGGNTEAFF.

In nucleotides, the CDR3 is TGTGCCAGCAGTGGAGGGAAGGGACAGAACTATGGCTACACCTTC. Its protein is CASSGGKGQNYGYTF. This rearrangement joins TRBV2 to TRBJ1-2; 7 positions agree with TRBD1. Germline CDR1 reads SNHLY; CDR2 reads FYNNEI. The CDR3 runs 15 residues. With V trimmed by 4 bases and J by 2 bases, 7 bases remained unmatched. Full variable domain (missing parts from reference TRBV2 and TRBJ1-2): EPEVTQTPSHQVTQMGQEVILRCVPISNHLYFYWYRQILGQKVEFLVSFYNNEISEKSEIFDDQFSVERPDGSNFTLKIRSTKLEDSAMYFCASSGGKGQNYGYTFGSGTRLTVV.

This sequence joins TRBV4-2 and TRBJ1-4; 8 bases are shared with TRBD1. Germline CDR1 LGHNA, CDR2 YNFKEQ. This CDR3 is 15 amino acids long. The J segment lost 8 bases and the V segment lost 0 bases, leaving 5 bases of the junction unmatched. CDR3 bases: TGTGCCAGCAGCCAAGAGGAAACAGGGGGAGAAAAACTGTTTTTT. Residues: CASSQEETGGEKLFF.

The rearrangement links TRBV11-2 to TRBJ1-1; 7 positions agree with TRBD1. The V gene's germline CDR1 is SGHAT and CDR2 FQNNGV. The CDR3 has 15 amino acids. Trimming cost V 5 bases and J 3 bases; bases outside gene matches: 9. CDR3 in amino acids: CASSLQGQRDTEAFF. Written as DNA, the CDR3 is TGTGCCAGCAGCCTACAGGGGCAGAGGGACACTGAAGCTTTCTTT.

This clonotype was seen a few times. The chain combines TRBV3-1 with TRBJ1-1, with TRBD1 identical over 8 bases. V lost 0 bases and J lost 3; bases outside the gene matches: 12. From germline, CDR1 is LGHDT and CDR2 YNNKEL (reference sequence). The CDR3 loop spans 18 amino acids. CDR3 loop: CASSQELRRGLGDTEAFF. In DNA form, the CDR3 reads TGTGCCAGCAGCCAAGAACTCCGCAGGGGGCTGGGGGACACTGAAGCTTTCTTT.

CDR3: CASSVGLAGGTGELFF. DNA of the CDR3: TGTGCCAGCAGCGTAGGACTAGCGGGAGGGACCGGGGAGCTGTTTTTT. This chain links TRBV9 with TRBJ2-2, with 14 bases identical to TRBD2. Trimming removed 0 bases from V and 5 bases from J; junction bases left unmatched: 0. Germline loops: CDR1 SGDLS, CDR2 YYNGEE. This CDR3 contains 16 residues.

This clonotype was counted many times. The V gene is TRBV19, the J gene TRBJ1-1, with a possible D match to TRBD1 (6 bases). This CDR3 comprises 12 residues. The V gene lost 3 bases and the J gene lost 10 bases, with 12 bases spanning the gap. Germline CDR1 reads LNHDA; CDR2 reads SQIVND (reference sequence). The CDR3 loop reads CASSISAGAAFF. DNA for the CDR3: TGTGCCAGTAGTATTTCTGCAGGGGCAGCTTTCTTT.

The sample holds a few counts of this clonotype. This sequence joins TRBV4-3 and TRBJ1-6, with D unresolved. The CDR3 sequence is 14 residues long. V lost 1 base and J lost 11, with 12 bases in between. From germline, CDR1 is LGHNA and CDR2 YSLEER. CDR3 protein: CASSQVIFWPPLHF. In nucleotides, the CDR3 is TGCGCCAGCAGCCAAGTGATATTCTGGCCACCCCTCCACTTT.

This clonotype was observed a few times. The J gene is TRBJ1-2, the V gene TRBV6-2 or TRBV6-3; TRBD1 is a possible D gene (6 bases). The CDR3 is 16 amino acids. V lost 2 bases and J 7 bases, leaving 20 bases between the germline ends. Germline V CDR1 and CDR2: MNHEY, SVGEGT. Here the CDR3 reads CASSYRNYREGLGYTF. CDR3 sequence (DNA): TGTGCCAGCAGTTACCGCAACTACAGGGAAGGGCTTGGCTACACCTTC.

The DNA for the CDR3 is TGTGCCAGCAGCCACGGGCAGGGGTATGGCTACACCTTC. Translation gives CASSHGQGYGYTF. V and J are TRBV6-5 and TRBJ1-2; tentative D call: TRBD1 (6 bases). V dropped 6 bases and J dropped 5 bases, with 13 bases sitting between them. This CDR3 is built from 13 residues. Germline CDR1 is MNHEY and CDR2 is SVGAGI.

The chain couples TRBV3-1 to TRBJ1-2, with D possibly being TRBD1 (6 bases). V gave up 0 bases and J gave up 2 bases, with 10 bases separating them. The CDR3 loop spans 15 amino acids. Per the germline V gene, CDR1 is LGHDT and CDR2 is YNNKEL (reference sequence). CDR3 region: CASSQDDRLNYGYTF. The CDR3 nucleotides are TGTGCCAGCAGCCAAGACGACAGGTTAAACTATGGCTACACCTTC. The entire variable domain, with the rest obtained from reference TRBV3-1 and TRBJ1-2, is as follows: DTAVSQTPKYLVTQMGNDKSIKCEQNLGHDTMYWYKQDSKKFLKIMFSYNNKELIINETVPNRFSPKSPDKAHLNLHINSLELGDSAVYFCASSQDDRLNYGYTFGSGTRLTVV.

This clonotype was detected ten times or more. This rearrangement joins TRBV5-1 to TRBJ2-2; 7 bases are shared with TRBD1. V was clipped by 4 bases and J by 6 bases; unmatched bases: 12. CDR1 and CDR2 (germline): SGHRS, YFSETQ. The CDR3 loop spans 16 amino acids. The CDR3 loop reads CASSPQTGSPPGELFF. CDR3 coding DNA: TGCGCCAGCAGCCCCCAGACAGGGAGTCCGCCCGGGGAGCTGTTTTTT. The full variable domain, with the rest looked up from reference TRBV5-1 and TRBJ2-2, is KAGVTQTPRYLIKTRGQQVTLSCSPISGHRSVSWYQQTPGQGLQFLFEYFSETQRNKGNFPGRFSGRQFSNSRSEMNVSTLELGDSALYLCASSPQTGSPPGELFFGEGSRLTVL.

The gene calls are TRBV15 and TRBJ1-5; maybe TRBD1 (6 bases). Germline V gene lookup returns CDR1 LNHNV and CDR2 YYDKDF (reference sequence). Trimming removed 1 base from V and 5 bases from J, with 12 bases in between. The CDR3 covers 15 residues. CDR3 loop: CATSRGRRGDQPQHF. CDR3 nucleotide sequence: TGTGCCACCAGCAGAGGCCGTAGGGGGGATCAGCCCCAGCATTTT.

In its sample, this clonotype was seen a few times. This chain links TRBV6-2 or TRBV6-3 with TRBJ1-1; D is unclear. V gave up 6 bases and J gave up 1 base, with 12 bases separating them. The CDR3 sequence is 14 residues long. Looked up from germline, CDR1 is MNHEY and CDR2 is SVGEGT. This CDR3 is CASSFPRQNTEAFF. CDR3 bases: TGTGCCAGCAGCTTCCCTAGGCAGAACACTGAAGCTTTCTTT.

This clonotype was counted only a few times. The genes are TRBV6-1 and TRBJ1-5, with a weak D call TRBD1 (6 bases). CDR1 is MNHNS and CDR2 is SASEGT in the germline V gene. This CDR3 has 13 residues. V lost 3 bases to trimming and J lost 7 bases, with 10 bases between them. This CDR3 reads CASSEGGGQPQHF. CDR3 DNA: TGTGCCAGCAGTGAGGGGGGCGGGCAGCCCCAGCATTTT.